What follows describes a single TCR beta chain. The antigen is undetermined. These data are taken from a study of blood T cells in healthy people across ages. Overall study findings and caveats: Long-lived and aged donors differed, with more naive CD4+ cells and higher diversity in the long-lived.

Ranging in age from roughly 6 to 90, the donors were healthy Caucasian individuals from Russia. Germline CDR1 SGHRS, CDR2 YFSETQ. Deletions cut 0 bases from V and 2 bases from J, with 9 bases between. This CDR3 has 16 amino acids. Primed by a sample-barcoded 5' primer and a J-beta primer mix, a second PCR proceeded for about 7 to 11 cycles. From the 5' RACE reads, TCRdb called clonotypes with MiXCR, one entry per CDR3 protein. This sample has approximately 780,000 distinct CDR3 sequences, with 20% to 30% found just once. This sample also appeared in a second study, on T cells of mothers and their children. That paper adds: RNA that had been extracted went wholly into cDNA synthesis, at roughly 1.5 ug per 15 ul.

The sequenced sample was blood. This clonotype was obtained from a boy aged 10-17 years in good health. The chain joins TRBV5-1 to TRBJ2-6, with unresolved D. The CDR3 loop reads CASSLEGEPGANVLTF. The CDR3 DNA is TGCGCCAGCAGCTTGGAGGGCGAGCCTGGGGCCAACGTCCTGACTTTC.